This record concerns one TCR beta chain sequence. Its cognate antigen is unknown. This entry belongs to a study of response to subunit inactivated influenza vaccine. Overall study results and limits: That few new T cells are recruited by each seasonal influenza vaccination was the authors' suggestion.

This CDR3 region has 14 residues. The germline V and J ends were trimmed by 3 bases and 4 bases, with 12 bases remaining between them. TCRdb passed the RT-PCR reads through MiXCR, listing each CDR3 protein once. The sample contains about 800,000 distinct CDR3 sequences, approximately 21% of which appear only once. This TCR was recovered from a man in his forties or fifties who received an inactivated influenza vaccine. V gene TRBV12-3 or TRBV12-4 combines with J gene TRBJ1-1; D is ambiguous. The sequencing here drew on PBMCs from blood, taken roughly 5 days after vaccination. This CDR3 reads CASSFSPGSTEAFF. The CDR3 DNA reads TGTGCCAGCAGTTTCAGCCCGGGTAGCACTGAAGCTTTCTTT.